The sequence of this T cell receptor (beta chain) was determined in a study of blood T cells in healthy people across ages. Study results and limitations: One million T cells yielded diversity estimates that were considered underestimates. Relative to aged donors, long-lived donors carried more naive CD4+ cells and displayed higher diversity.

Concerning this clonotype: The antigen is not known.

From germline, CDR1 is SNHLY and CDR2 FYNNEI. The CDR3 contains 16 residues. V was clipped by 6 bases and J by 4 bases; unmatched bases: 9. The second PCR ran roughly 7 to 12 cycles with a sample-barcoded 5' primer and J-beta primers. TCRdb used MiXCR to reprocess the 5' RACE reads, holding one entry per CDR3 protein. The sample contains about 1.4 million distinct CDR3 sequences, approximately 63% of which appear only once. The clonotype originates from a man aged 18 to 30 in good health. The sequenced sample consisted of blood. V gene TRBV2 combines with J gene TRBJ1-6, with 7 bases lining up with TRBD1. The CDR3 DNA reads as TGTGCCAGCAGCGAGGAGACAGGGCGATATAATTCACCCCTCCACTTT. Amino acids: CASSEETGRYNSPLHF.